These 26 T cell receptor beta chains share one sample of origin, sequenced in a study of identical twins. MiXCR, applied by TCRdb to the 5' RACE reads, yields one record per CDR3 protein. The table has approximately 530,000 distinct CDR3 sequences, under 25% seen once. These data also featured in a second study, about yellow fever vaccine responses in identical twins.

The sequenced sample consisted of CD4+ T cells sorted from blood. The receptors shown here come from a woman in her late teens or twenties in good health.

This clonotype has just a few counts. V and J are TRBV6-5 and TRBJ2-6, with D unresolved. Germline CDR1 and CDR2: MNHEY and SVGAGI. The CDR3 consists of 15 residues. V dropped 4 bases and J dropped 0 bases, with 7 bases sitting between them. The CDR3 DNA reads TGTGCCAGCAGTTCACACAGCTCTGGGGCCAACGTCCTGACTTTC. Translating gives CASSSHSSGANVLTF.

The chain employs TRBV4-2 and TRBJ2-2; D call uncertain. The length of the CDR3 is 13 residues. V dropped 0 bases and J dropped 6 bases, with 5 bases sitting between them. Germline CDR1 reads LGHNA; CDR2 reads YNFKEQ. CDR3: CASSQDRPGELFF. The CDR3 region has the DNA TGTGCCAGCAGCCAAGATCGGCCCGGGGAGCTGTTTTTT.

This clonotype was counted between two and nine times. The chain is built from TRBV3-1 and TRBJ2-3; D is unclear. V dropped 0 bases and J dropped 6 bases, with 7 bases sitting between them. The CDR3 is made up of 13 amino acids. The germline gives CDR1 LGHDT, CDR2 YNNKEL (reference sequence). The CDR3 sequence is CASSQDVRDTQYF. For the CDR3, the DNA is TGTGCCAGCAGCCAAGATGTACGGGATACGCAGTATTTT.

The J gene is TRBJ2-1, the V gene TRBV7-9; possibly TRBD1 for D (5 bases). CDR1 and CDR2 from the germline V gene are SEHNR and FQNEAQ (reference sequence). Trimming pared 1 base from V and 4 bases from J, leaving 8 bases between. This CDR3 has 14 amino acids. As DNA, the CDR3 is TGTGCCAGCAGCTTAGGGGGCTGGTACAATGAGCAGTTCTTC. It codes for CASSLGGWYNEQFF.

The chain uses TRBV11-2 and TRBJ1-6; TRBD1 agrees at 8 bases. The CDR3 has 15 residues. Looked up from germline, CDR1 is SGHAT and CDR2 is FQNNGV. The V segment lost 5 bases and the J segment 7 bases; nucleotides outside the gene matches: 7. For the CDR3, the DNA is TGTGCCAGCAGCGGCCAGGGGGCGGGAAATTCACCCCTCCACTTT. This codes for CASSGQGAGNSPLHF.

The chain employs TRBV5-1 and TRBJ2-2; D is possibly TRBD2 (5 bases). Trimming took 2 bases from V and 3 from J, leaving 17 bases between them. CDR3 length: 17 residues. The germline CDR1 and CDR2 sequences are SGHRS and YFSETQ. CDR3 DNA: TGCGCCAGCAGCTTAATCTTGGGAGCGATCGACACCGGGGAGCTGTTTTTT. This sequence encodes CASSLILGAIDTGELFF.

This clonotype was counted between two and nine times. The J gene is TRBJ2-6, the V gene TRBV5-1; D not certain. The CDR3 runs to 15 residues. The germline V and J ends were trimmed by 3 bases and 0 bases, with 7 bases remaining between them. Germline V lookup: CDR1 SGHRS, CDR2 YFSETQ. DNA of the CDR3: TGCGCCAGCAGCTCCACGGTCTCTGGGGCCAACGTCCTGACTTTC. This sequence encodes CASSSTVSGANVLTF.

This chain uses TRBV20-1 with TRBJ2-1, with D unclear. V gave up 5 bases and J gave up 4 bases, with 0 bases separating them. The CDR3 contains 9 residues. The germline V gene encodes CDR1 DFQATT and CDR2 SNEGSKA (reference sequence). CDR3 in amino acids: CSAYNEQFF. The CDR3 nucleotides are TGCAGTGCTTACAATGAGCAGTTCTTC.

This chain uses TRBV9 with TRBJ2-7, with TRBD2 matching over 11 bases. Losses at the gene ends were 1 base for V and 5 bases for J; bases not matched to a gene: 8. CDR1 and CDR2 from the germline V gene are SGDLS and YYNGEE. This CDR3 spans 16 amino acids. The chain's CDR3 is CASSVTGLADPDEQYF. Written as DNA, the CDR3 is TGTGCCAGCAGCGTAACGGGACTAGCGGACCCTGACGAGCAGTACTTC.

The V call is TRBV5-1, the J call TRBJ1-4; 10 bases are a match to TRBD1. Germline values: CDR1 SGHRS, CDR2 YFSETQ. J lost 2 bases, V lost 4 bases, and 8 bases had no gene match. The CDR3 loop spans 17 amino acids. This CDR3 reads CASSTRTGGLTNEKLFF. In DNA form, the CDR3 reads TGCGCCAGCAGCACGCGGACAGGGGGTCTTACTAATGAAAAACTGTTTTTT.

This clonotype was recorded a few times. The chain joins TRBV5-1 to TRBJ1-2; D is ambiguous. The germline V gene has CDR1 SGHRS and CDR2 YFSETQ. The CDR3 extends over 14 amino acids. V gave up 0 bases and J gave up 0 bases, with 6 bases separating them. The CDR3 loop is CASSLDNTNYGYTF. The CDR3 region has the DNA TGCGCCAGCAGCTTGGACAATACTAACTATGGCTACACCTTC.

The V call is TRBV10-3, the J call TRBJ2-2, with 9 bases that match TRBD2. After removal of 2 bases from V and 4 bases from J, the junction contained 5 bases not matched to a gene. CDR3 length: 16 residues. Germline-derived CDR1 and CDR2 are ENHRY and SYGVKD. The CDR3: CAISEPRGRATGELFF. In DNA, the CDR3 is TGTGCCATCAGTGAGCCGCGCGGGAGGGCCACCGGGGAGCTGTTTTTT.

This sequence joins TRBV20-1 and TRBJ2-7; unclear D gene. The germline CDR1 and CDR2 sequences are DFQATT and SNEGSKA (reference sequence). This CDR3 has 13 amino acids. Trimming cost V 6 bases and J 3 bases, with 15 bases left between them. CDR3: CSALGFLDYEQYV. CDR3 nucleotides: TGCAGTGCCCTCGGATTTTTGGACTACGAGCAGTACGTC.

The chain has TRBV20-1 and TRBJ2-7; maybe TRBD1 (7 bases). The ends were cut back, 6 bases at V and 2 bases at J, with 17 bases in the middle. Looked up from germline, CDR1 is DFQATT and CDR2 is SNEGSKA (reference sequence). CDR3 length equals 14 residues. CDR3 nucleotides: TGCAGTGCCCGCGGGACAGAGAATACCTACGAGCAGTACTTC. This translates into CSARGTENTYEQYF.

In its sample, this clonotype was seen a few times. This sequence joins TRBV7-6 and TRBJ2-3, with TRBD2 identical over 7 bases. This CDR3 contains 16 residues. Germline CDR1 SGHVS, CDR2 FNYEAQ. V was clipped by 6 bases and J by 2 bases; unmatched bases: 11. The CDR3 region has the DNA TGTGCCAGCAGGTTAAAGGCGGGACTATCCACAGATACGCAGTATTTT. This translates into CASRLKAGLSTDTQYF.

The J gene is TRBJ2-1, the V gene TRBV18; TRBD2 matches at 10 bases. The J segment lost 9 bases and the V segment lost 1 base, leaving 6 bases of the junction unmatched. The CDR3 is 15 amino acids. Germline V CDR1 and CDR2: KGHSH, LQKENI. The CDR3 bases are TGTGCCAGCTCACCACTGGCTAGCGGGGGACGTGAGCAGTTCTTC. As protein: CASSPLASGGREQFF. Combining the CDR3 with reference TRBV18 and TRBJ2-1 gives the whole variable domain NAGVMQNPRHLVRRRGQEARLRCSPMKGHSHVYWYRQLPEEGLKFMVYLQKENIIDESGMPKERFSAEFPKEGPSILRIQQVVRGDSAAYFCASSPLASGGREQFFGPGTRLTVL.

This clonotype was seen more than once but under ten times. This chain joins TRBV6-5 and TRBJ2-1; D unresolved. This CDR3 region has 16 residues. V was cut by 4 bases and J by 0 bases, with 13 bases left in between. Germline CDR1 MNHEY, CDR2 SVGAGI. The CDR3 region is CASSSDGVSSYNEQFF. As DNA, the CDR3 is TGTGCCAGCAGTTCGGACGGTGTAAGCTCCTACAATGAGCAGTTCTTC.

This clonotype has a handful of counts. This chain connects TRBV24-1 to TRBJ2-1, with D perhaps given as TRBD1 or TRBD2 (5 bases each). This CDR3 comprises 15 residues. V was clipped by 1 base and J by 4 bases, with 10 bases between them. The germline gives CDR1 KGHDR, CDR2 SFDVKD. The CDR3 DNA sequence: TGTGCCACCAGTGATTTCCGGGACGGTTACAATGAGCAGTTCTTC. Its translation is CATSDFRDGYNEQFF.

The rearrangement joins TRBV9 to TRBJ2-1; possibly TRBD1 or TRBD2 for D (6 bases each). V was cut by 1 base and J by 6 bases, with 14 bases left in between. CDR1 and CDR2 (germline): SGDLS, YYNGEE. There are 15 residues in the CDR3. The CDR3 DNA reads TGTGCCAGCAGCGTAAGGTGGGGGGCAGGCAATGAGCAGTTCTTC. Protein: CASSVRWGAGNEQFF.

In its sample, this clonotype was seen a few times. This chain connects TRBV4-2 to TRBJ1-1; D perhaps matches TRBD1 (5 bases). The CDR3 is 14 residues long. Trimming cost V 10 bases and J 1 base, with 16 bases left between them. The germline gives CDR1 LGHNA, CDR2 YNFKEQ. The CDR3 bases are TGTGCCACGAACAGGTATATCGGGAACACTGAAGCTTTCTTT. This gives the protein CATNRYIGNTEAFF.

This clonotype turned up a few times. The chain carries TRBV14 and TRBJ2-2; D gene unclear. Trimming removed 4 bases at V and 5 bases at J, with 14 bases between. The CDR3 is 15 residues long. The germline gives CDR1 SGHDN, CDR2 FVKESK. CDR3 sequence: CASSRQAGWTGELFF. Written as DNA, the CDR3 is TGTGCCAGCAGCCGGCAGGCTGGATGGACCGGGGAGCTGTTTTTT.

This sequence joins TRBV2 and TRBJ2-6; TRBD2 matches 8 bases. This CDR3 has 17 residues. Germline CDR1 and CDR2: SNHLY and FYNNEI. With V trimmed by 10 bases and J by 3 bases, 14 bases remained unmatched. The CDR3 spells CATGGGRGSRGANVLTF. The CDR3 DNA reads as TGTGCCACCGGGGGGGGCAGGGGATCTCGTGGGGCCAACGTCCTGACTTTC.

This clonotype was seen more than once but under ten times. V usage is TRBV5-1 and J usage is TRBJ1-1; maybe TRBD1 (5 bases). CDR3 length: 14 residues. CDR1 and CDR2 (germline): SGHRS, YFSETQ. The V end lost 0 bases, the J end lost 5 bases, and 11 bases lay between the germline ends. CDR3 in DNA: TGCGCCAGCAGCTTGGGGGGCTCGGGGACTGAAGCTTTCTTT. Translating gives CASSLGGSGTEAFF. The whole variable domain, filled in from reference TRBV5-1 and TRBJ1-1, reads KAGVTQTPRYLIKTRGQQVTLSCSPISGHRSVSWYQQTPGQGLQFLFEYFSETQRNKGNFPGRFSGRQFSNSRSEMNVSTLELGDSALYLCASSLGGSGTEAFFGQGTRLTVV.

This clonotype was seen a handful of times. V usage is TRBV7-3 and J usage is TRBJ2-3; 10 bases agree with TRBD2. The germline V gene encodes CDR1 SGHTA and CDR2 FQGTGA. This CDR3 is 16 amino acids long. V lost 5 bases and J lost 4; bases outside the gene matches: 9. The CDR3 DNA reads as TGTGCCAGCAGCCAAATAGCGGGAGGTGGGTCAGATACGCAGTATTTT. Residues: CASSQIAGGGSDTQYF.

This clonotype was found a few times. The chain couples TRBV12-3 or TRBV12-4 to TRBJ1-2, with a possible D match to TRBD1 (6 bases). V gave up 6 bases and J gave up 6 bases, with 20 bases separating them. CDR3 size: 15 residues. CDR3 nucleotides: TGTGCCAGCAGCCCGATCCAACAGGGTAGAAATGGCTACACCTTC. Protein product: CASSPIQQGRNGYTF.

A note on this clonotype: This may stem from a read error, because a much larger clone lies one nucleotide away. This chain connects TRBV28 to TRBJ1-1; a possible D gene is TRBD1 (5 bases). Germline CDR1 reads MDHEN; CDR2 reads SYDVKM. This CDR3 comprises 16 residues. Trimming cost V 5 bases and J 1 base, with 17 bases left between them. CDR3 in amino acids: CASSPQSQQANTEAFF. In DNA form, the CDR3 reads TGTGCCAGCAGTCCCCAATCCCAACAGGCGAACACTGAAGCTTTCTTT.